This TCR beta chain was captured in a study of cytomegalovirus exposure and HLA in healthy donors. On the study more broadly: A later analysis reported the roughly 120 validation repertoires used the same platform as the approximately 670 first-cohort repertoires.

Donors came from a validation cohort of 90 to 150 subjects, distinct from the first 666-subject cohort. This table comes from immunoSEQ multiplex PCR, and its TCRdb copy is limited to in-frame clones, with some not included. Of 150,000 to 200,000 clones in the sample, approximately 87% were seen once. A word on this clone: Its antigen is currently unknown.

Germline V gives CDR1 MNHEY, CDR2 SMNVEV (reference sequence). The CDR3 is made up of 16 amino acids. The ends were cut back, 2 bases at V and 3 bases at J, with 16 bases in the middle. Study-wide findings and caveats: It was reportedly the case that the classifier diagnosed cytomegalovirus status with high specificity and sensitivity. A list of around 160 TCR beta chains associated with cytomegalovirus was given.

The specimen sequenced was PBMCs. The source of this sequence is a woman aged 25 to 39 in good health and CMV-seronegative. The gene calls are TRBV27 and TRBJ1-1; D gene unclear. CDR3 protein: CASSLPRSRVDTEAFF. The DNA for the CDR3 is TGTGCCAGCAGTTTACCGAGAAGTAGAGTGGACACTGAAGCTTTCTTT.